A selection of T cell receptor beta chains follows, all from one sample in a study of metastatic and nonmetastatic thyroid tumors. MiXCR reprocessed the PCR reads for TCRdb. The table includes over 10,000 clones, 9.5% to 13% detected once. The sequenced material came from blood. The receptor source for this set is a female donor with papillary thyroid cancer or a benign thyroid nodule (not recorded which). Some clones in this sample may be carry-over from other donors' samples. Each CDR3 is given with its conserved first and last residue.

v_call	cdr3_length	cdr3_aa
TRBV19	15	CASSMGQGMGQPQHF
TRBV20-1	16	CSAGWPLRATNEKLFF
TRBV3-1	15	CASSPSLTLSYEQYF
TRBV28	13	CASSRSWGGEQFF
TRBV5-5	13	CASSLITGEKLFF
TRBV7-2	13	CASSLSGRDTQYF
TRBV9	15	CASSVEFTGNTEAFF
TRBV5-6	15	CASSGDRGQADTQYF
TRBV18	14	CASSLDRGFTEAFF
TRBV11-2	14	CASSLTGEADTQYF
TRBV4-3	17	CASSQGLNSGVRYGYTF
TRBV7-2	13	CASSRYDWNEQFF
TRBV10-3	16	CAISPSPGLADNEQFF
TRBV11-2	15	CASSDWNRGSYEQYF
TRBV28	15	CASRGLGSYNSPLHF
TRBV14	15	CASSRTGRWTDTQYF
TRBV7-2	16	CASSLAAGLSSNEQFF
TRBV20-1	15	CSARLAGRGDQPQHF
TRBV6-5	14	CASSYGRRDQPQHF
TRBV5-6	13	CASLFGPTGELFF
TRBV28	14	CASRLADTNSPLHF
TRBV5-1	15	CASSLVTGPNEKLFF
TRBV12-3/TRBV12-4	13	CASSLSILAEAFF
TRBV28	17	CASSYPGSPNDLGALHF
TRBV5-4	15	CASSLGAESTDTQYF
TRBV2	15	CASSGVGRFPGELFF